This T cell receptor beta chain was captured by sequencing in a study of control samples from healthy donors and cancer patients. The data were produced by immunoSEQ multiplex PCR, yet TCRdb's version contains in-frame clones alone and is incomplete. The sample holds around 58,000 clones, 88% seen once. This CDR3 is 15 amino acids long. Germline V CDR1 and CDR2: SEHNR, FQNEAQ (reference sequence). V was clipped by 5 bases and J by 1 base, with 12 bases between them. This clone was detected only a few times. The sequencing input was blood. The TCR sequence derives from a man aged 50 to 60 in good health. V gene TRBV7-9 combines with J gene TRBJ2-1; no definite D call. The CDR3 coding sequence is TGTGCCAGCAGCCCCGCCGGAGAGTCCTACAATGAGCAGTTCTTC. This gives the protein CASSPAGESYNEQFF.